This T cell receptor beta chain appears in the sequencing data of a study of beta chain features in type 1 diabetes (dated by TCRdb to between 2017 and 2018). Regarding the research as a whole: Mean age, gender distribution, total cell number and subset yield did not differ between patients and healthy donors. A total of under 140,000,000 sorted cells were examined across all samples, and the number of cells per subset was strongly correlated with RNA yield. In the study, TCRB repertoires of sorted circulating CD4+ T cell subsets from recently diagnosed type 1 diabetes patients were compared with those of matched healthy donors. Regulatory and stem cell-like memory subsets were obtained from only 8 patients and roughly 8 healthy donors, while naive and central memory subsets were obtained from all 30 or so donors. General study outcomes and caveats: Naive, central memory and regulatory TCRB repertoires appeared to be more alike among patients than among healthy donors. Shorter templates might be favored by PCR, yet because patient and control samples were amplified and corrected together, any such skew would affect both groups equally. Sequencing cDNA rather than genomic DNA could over-represent highly expressing activated cells, although activation and CD3 levels did not differ between groups. Only small numbers of individuals were included in the HLA sub-analyses, which left unresolved whether HLA type had any influence on TCRB rearrangement. Type 1 diabetes patients showed a moderate but significant shortening of TCRB CDR3 length in all four CD4+ subsets. Patients with type 1 diabetes made fewer insertions and deleted more nucleotides at VDJ recombination sites, implying thymic rearrangement abnormalities.

From each donor, a single peripheral blood sample of roughly 0.11 L on average was drawn into heparinised tubes. A BD FACSAria II was used to sort naive, central memory, regulatory and stem cell-like memory CD4+ T cells with a panel that included CD45RO, CCR7, CD25, CD127, CD95 and CD27. All sorted populations exceeded 95% purity. PBMCs were isolated right away by Lymphoprep density gradient centrifugation and were stained directly, without culture. So that batch effects would be minimized, each experiment stained and sorted samples in pairs, pairing one healthy donor with one patient. The CDR3 runs 19 amino acids, cysteine and phenylalanine included. The entry retains the CDR3 DNA only, 57 bases that are in frame from base 1. The germline V gene provides CDR1 LGHNT and CDR2 FRNRAP. Unmatched junction bases come to 15, with V trimmed by 0 bases and J by 3 bases. On this clone: No antigen is known for it. Per-base quality was not reported, and no clone a single base away is much larger than it.

The entire amount of isolated RNA was reverse transcribed using the High Capacity cDNA Reverse Transcription Kit, so the sequenced TCRB transcripts were expressed ones. Deep immunoSEQ sequencing was performed on naive, central memory and regulatory T cell samples, with an average of about 3.6 million total reads per sample. After sorted cells were lysed in RLT buffer, RNA was extracted with DNase-treated RNeasy Micro or Mini kits, with the choice depending on cell number. Each cell subset was processed separately to prevent cross-contamination, with patient and healthy donor samples processed together. The immunoSEQ multiplex PCR was used to amplify TCRB sequences from cDNA, yielding 87-bp fragments that span the CDR3 region. Sequencing of the amplicons was performed on the Illumina HiSeq platform. Per the original workflow: PCR bias was computationally corrected using synthetic template baselines, reads within Hamming distance 2 were collapsed, and singletons that could not be merged were discarded. Reads were aligned to IMGT to assign V, D and J genes, CDR3 length, and insertions or deletions at six rearrangement sites. Within each subset, clonotype counts were normalized to the number of sorted cells before true diversity and Gini coefficients were calculated with the tcR R package. The overlap coefficient, calculated on TCRB nucleotide sequences, was used to measure repertoire sharing. Out-of-frame TCRB sequences from naive cells were analyzed as a proxy for the pre-selection repertoire. Sourced from immuneACCESS, this table was stored by TCRdb with only in-frame sequences that have V and J called. A share of the clones is absent; for the studies checked, an unresolved V gene accounts for under half, and the remainder has no known explanation. The V and J calls and clone size are taken from that table; D and trimming were inferred from the DNA. This sample has around 260,000 clones in its table, and 24% of those were observed once. 0.012% of the sample comes from the top ten.

The receptor was derived from a woman under 40 with type 1 diabetes. The chain is assembled from TRBV12-5 and TRBJ1-1; TRBD1 aligns with 8 central bases. Sequencing used naive CD4+ T cells from blood. Sample cell subset or site, as interpreted from the label and publication: true naive CD4+ T cells. In nucleotides, the sequence is TGTGCTAGTGGTTTGGTAAAATTGGGGACAGGTCGAGGGGACACTGAAGCTTTCTTT. The translation is CASGLVKLGTGRGDTEAFF.